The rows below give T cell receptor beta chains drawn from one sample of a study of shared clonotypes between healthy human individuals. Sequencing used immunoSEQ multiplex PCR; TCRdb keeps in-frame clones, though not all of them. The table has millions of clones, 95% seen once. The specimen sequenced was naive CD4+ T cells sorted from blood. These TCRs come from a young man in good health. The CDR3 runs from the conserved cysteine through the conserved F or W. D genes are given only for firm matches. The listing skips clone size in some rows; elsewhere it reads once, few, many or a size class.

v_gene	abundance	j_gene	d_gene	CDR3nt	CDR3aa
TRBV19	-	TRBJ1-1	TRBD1	TGTGCCAGTAGTATAGGGTACCAGGGGGCGGGCACTGAAGCTTTCTTT	CASSIGYQGAGTEAFF
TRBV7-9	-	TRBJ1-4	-	TGTGCCAGCAGCCGTCCGGGGACTAATGAAAAACTGTTTTTT	CASSRPGTNEKLFF
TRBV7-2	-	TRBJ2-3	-	TGTGCCAGCAGCATCGGGCCCACAGATACGCAGTATTTT	CASSIGPTDTQYF
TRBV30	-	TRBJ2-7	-	TGTGCCGGTACTAGATTCTACGAGCAGTACTTC	CAGTRFYEQYF
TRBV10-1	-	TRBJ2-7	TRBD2	TGCGCCAGCAGCGGACTAGCGGGCCGGCACAGCTCCTACGAGCAGTACTTC	CASSGLAGRHSSYEQYF
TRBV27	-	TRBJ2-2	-	TGTGCCACCCGCCTCTTTGGGTTCACCGGGGAGCTGTTTTTT	CATRLFGFTGELFF
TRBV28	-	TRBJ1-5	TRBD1	TGTGCCAGCAGTCACCGGGACAGGGGTTTCAATCAGCCCCAGCATTTT	CASSHRDRGFNQPQHF
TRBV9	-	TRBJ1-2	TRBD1	TGTGCCAGCAGCGGACAGGGGGCCGATGGCTACACCTTC	CASSGQGADGYTF
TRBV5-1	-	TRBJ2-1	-	TGCGCCAGCCAAATAGCGGCCAGCTCCTACAATGAGCAGTTCTTC	CASQIAASSYNEQFF
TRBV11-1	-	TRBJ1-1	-	TGTGCCAGCAGCTTATTGAATCGGGTTGAGGCTTTCTTT	CASSLLNRVEAFF
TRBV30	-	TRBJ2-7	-	TGTGCCTGGGCCCCCTCCCGCTACGAGCAGTACTTC	CAWAPSRYEQYF
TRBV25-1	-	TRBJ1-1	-	TGTGCCAGCAGTGAAGCAGGGCGCACTATGAACACTGAAGCTTTCTTT	CASSEAGRTMNTEAFF
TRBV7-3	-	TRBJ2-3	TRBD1	TGTGCCAGCAGCTCAGGGACAGGGATGACAGATACGCAGTATTTT	CASSSGTGMTDTQYF
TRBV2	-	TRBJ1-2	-	TGTGCCAGCAGTTTAAAGGAAGGACTGCCCTACACCTTC	CASSLKEGLPYTF
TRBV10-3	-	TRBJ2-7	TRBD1	TGTGCCATCAGTGATGGGACAGGTTCCTACGAGCAGTACTTC	CAISDGTGSYEQYF
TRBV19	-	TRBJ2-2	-	TGTGCCAGTAGTACAGGCCAGGGAAACACCGGGGAGCTGTTTTTT	CASSTGQGNTGELFF
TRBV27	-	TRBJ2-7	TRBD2	TGTGCCAGCAGTCTAACGGGACTAGGACCCTACGAGCAGTACTTC	CASSLTGLGPYEQYF
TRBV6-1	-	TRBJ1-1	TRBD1	TGTGCCAGCAGTGCCACATTTGGGACAGTAAACACTGAAGCTTTCTTT	CASSATFGTVNTEAFF
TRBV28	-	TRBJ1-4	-	TGTGCCAGCAGCCCCCAGACAGGTTCCCCTAATGAAAAACTGTTTTTT	CASSPQTGSPNEKLFF
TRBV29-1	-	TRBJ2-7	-	TGCAGCGTTGAAGGCGGCTACGAGCAGTACTTC	CSVEGGYEQYF
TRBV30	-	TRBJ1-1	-	TGTGCCTTATCCCCCATCGGTCAGAGGAACACTGAAGCTTTCTTT	CALSPIGQRNTEAFF
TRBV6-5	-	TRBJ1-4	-	TGTGCCAGCAGTTATGGGGTAGGGAATGAAAAACTGTTTTTT	CASSYGVGNEKLFF
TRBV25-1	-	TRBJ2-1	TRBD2	TGTGCCAGCAGTACAAGCGGGAGGTACAATGAGCAGTTCTTC	CASSTSGRYNEQFF
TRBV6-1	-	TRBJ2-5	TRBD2	TGTGCCAGCAGTGAAGGACTAGCGGGAGTGTTTACGGGTTTGGAGACCCAGTACTTC	CASSEGLAGVFTGLETQYF
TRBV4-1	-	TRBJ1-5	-	TGCGCCAGCAGCCAGCGCTCGCGGCCCCAGCATTTT	CASSQRSRPQHF
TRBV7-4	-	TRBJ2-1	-	TGTGCCAGCAGCCTAGGGTTGGGAGGAGCGGATGAGCAGTTCTTC	CASSLGLGGADEQFF
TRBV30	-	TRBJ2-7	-	TGTGCCTGGGCGTTGGAGGGGGGGTACGAGCAGTACTTC	CAWALEGGYEQYF
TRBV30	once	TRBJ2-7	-	TGTGCCTGGAGCGTGGGGACTGCGAGCTCCTACGAGCAGTACTTC	CAWSVGTASSYEQYF
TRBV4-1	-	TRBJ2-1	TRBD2	TGCGCCAGCAGCCCTAGCGGGAACCCCTACAATGAGCAGTTCTTC	CASSPSGNPYNEQFF
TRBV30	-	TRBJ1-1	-	TGTGCCTGGAGTGGGGGAACGAACACTGAAGCTTTCTTT	CAWSGGTNTEAFF
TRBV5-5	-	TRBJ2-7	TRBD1	TGTGCCAGCAGCCCTAACGCCGGGACAGGGGCCGACGAGCAGTACTTC	CASSPNAGTGADEQYF
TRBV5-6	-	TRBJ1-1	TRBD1	TGTGCCAGCAGCTTTCTTAATGACAGGGGCGGGAACACTGAAGCTTTCTTT	CASSFLNDRGGNTEAFF
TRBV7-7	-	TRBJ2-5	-	TGTGCTAGCAGTCCTAGTCTAGCTGGGGAGACCCAGTACTTC	CASSPSLAGETQYF